Presented here are 29 T cell receptor beta chains from one specimen sequenced in a study of T cell responses to AZD1222 COVID-19 vaccine. The data were produced by immunoSEQ multiplex PCR, yet TCRdb's version contains in-frame clones alone and is incomplete. The table has around 260,000 clones, roughly 93% seen once. The input for sequencing was peripheral blood, taken on day 0 of AZD1222 vaccination. Receptors originate from an adult in good health.

The chain recombines TRBV5-1 with TRBJ2-3; 8 bases are a match to TRBD2. V lost 4 bases to trimming and J lost 1 base; unmatched junction nucleotides: 8. The CDR3 runs 16 residues. Germline V lookup: CDR1 SGHRS, CDR2 YFSETQ. CDR3 sequence (DNA): TGCGCCAGCAGCGTCCTAGCGGGTGGCGGCACAGATACGCAGTATTTT. This gives the protein CASSVLAGGGTDTQYF.

The J gene is TRBJ1-6, the V gene TRBV5-5; D remains ambiguous. In germline, CDR1 is SGHKS, CDR2 YYEKEE (reference sequence). Trimming removed 4 bases from V and 0 bases from J, with 8 bases in between. The CDR3 runs to 15 residues. The CDR3 loop is CASSRGDSYNSPLHF. CDR3 sequence (DNA): TGTGCCAGCAGCCGGGGAGACTCCTATAATTCACCCCTCCACTTT.

The chain has TRBV5-1 and TRBJ2-1; D is ambiguous. The CDR3 consists of 12 residues. V was cut by 2 bases and J by 6 bases, with 6 bases left in between. CDR1 SGHRS and CDR2 YFSETQ come from the germline V gene. Here the CDR3 reads CASSLKGNEQFF. DNA for the CDR3: TGCGCCAGCAGCTTAAAAGGCAATGAGCAGTTCTTC. The full variable domain, with the rest looked up from reference TRBV5-1 and TRBJ2-1, is KAGVTQTPRYLIKTRGQQVTLSCSPISGHRSVSWYQQTPGQGLQFLFEYFSETQRNKGNFPGRFSGRQFSNSRSEMNVSTLELGDSALYLCASSLKGNEQFFGPGTRLTVL.

The J gene is TRBJ1-1, the V gene TRBV27; 7 nucleotides line up with TRBD1. This CDR3 is 15 amino acids long. Germline-derived CDR1 and CDR2 are MNHEY and SMNVEV (reference sequence). J lost 0 bases, V lost 6 bases, and 7 bases had no gene match. CDR3 in amino acids: CASRPGTDMNTEAFF. In DNA, the CDR3 is TGTGCCAGCAGGCCCGGGACAGACATGAACACTGAAGCTTTCTTT.

This clone came up once. The chain employs TRBV29-1 and TRBJ1-2; D is unresolved. Germline values: CDR1 SQVTM, CDR2 ANQGSEA. Deletions cut 0 bases from V and 4 bases from J, with 15 bases between. This CDR3 has 15 residues. CDR3 coding DNA: TGCAGCGTTGAAGATCTTAACCGGGCCCTCTATGGCTACACCTTC. Residues: CSVEDLNRALYGYTF.

V usage is TRBV7-8 and J usage is TRBJ1-1; no firm D call. Between the trimmed V and J ends, which lost 4 bases and 0 bases, there was a span of 18 bases. The length of the CDR3 is 17 residues. The germline V gene has CDR1 SGHVS and CDR2 FQNEAQ. Written as DNA, the CDR3 is TGTGCCAGCAGCTCAAGATTCGGGCGGCTTATGAACACTGAAGCTTTCTTT. Its translation is CASSSRFGRLMNTEAFF.

The V call is TRBV28, the J call TRBJ1-4; D gene ambiguous. The length of the CDR3 is 15 residues. V lost 2 bases to trimming and J lost 0 bases, with 7 bases between them. Germline CDR1 MDHEN, CDR2 SYDVKM. As DNA, the CDR3 is TGTGCCAGCAGTTTAATCCGACCAACTAATGAAAAACTGTTTTTT. Translating it yields CASSLIRPTNEKLFF. Together with reference TRBV28 and TRBJ1-4, the CDR3 gives the full variable domain: DVKVTQSSRYLVKRTGEKVFLECVQDMDHENMFWYRQDPGLGLRLIYFSYDVKMKEKGDIPEGYSVSREKKERFSLILESASTNQTSMYLCASSLIRPTNEKLFFGSGTQLSVL.

The sample holds one count of this clone. The chain is built from TRBV5-1 and TRBJ2-4, with D tentatively TRBD2 (7 bases). With 4 bases removed from V and 6 bases from J, the gap between germline ends came to 17 bases. The germline V gene has CDR1 SGHRS and CDR2 YFSETQ. This CDR3 region has 15 residues. CDR3 nucleotide sequence: TGCGCCAGCAGCCTGCCCGAGGGGGGGGCAAACATTCAGTACTTC. As protein: CASSLPEGGANIQYF.

V gene TRBV7-8 combines with J gene TRBJ2-7; 7 nucleotides align to TRBD1. This CDR3 has 13 residues. J gave up 4 bases and V 5 bases, and 5 bases lay outside the gene matches. Germline CDR1 reads SGHVS; CDR2 reads FQNEAQ. CDR3 region: CASSLQGWYEQYF. DNA of the CDR3: TGTGCCAGCAGCCTACAGGGGTGGTACGAGCAGTACTTC. Using reference TRBV7-8 and TRBJ2-7 for the parts outside the CDR3, the full variable domain is GAGVSQSPRYKVAKRGQDVALRCDPISGHVSLFWYQQALGQGPEFLTYFQNEAQLDKSGLPSDRFFAERPEGSVSTLKIQRTQQEDSAVYLCASSLQGWYEQYFGPGTRLTVT.

This clone has only a few counts. This sequence joins TRBV18 and TRBJ2-3; D remains unclear. CDR1 is KGHSH and CDR2 is LQKENI in the germline V gene. Trimming left V 3 bases short and J 4 bases short, with 8 bases between. This CDR3 region has 13 residues. CDR3 sequence: CASSPSNADTQYF. The CDR3 DNA is TGTGCCAGCTCACCCTCAAACGCAGATACGCAGTATTTT. The complete variable domain, with remaining parts taken from reference TRBV18 and TRBJ2-3, reads NAGVMQNPRHLVRRRGQEARLRCSPMKGHSHVYWYRQLPEEGLKFMVYLQKENIIDESGMPKERFSAEFPKEGPSILRIQQVVRGDSAAYFCASSPSNADTQYFGPGTRLTVL.

The chain uses TRBV18 and TRBJ1-3, with 12 bases identical to TRBD1. The CDR3 extends over 16 amino acids. With 2 bases clipped from V and 6 bases from J, the junction kept 5 bases outside the gene matches. The germline CDR1 and CDR2 sequences are KGHSH and LQKENI. CDR3: CASSPSGQGALNTIYF. The CDR3 DNA reads TGTGCCAGCTCACCATCGGGACAGGGGGCACTAAACACCATATATTTT.

The chain is built from TRBV28 and TRBJ2-2, with 12 bases fitting TRBD2. The CDR3 length is 16 residues. Germline V gene data show CDR1 as MDHEN and CDR2 as SYDVKM. The V gene end was trimmed by 6 bases and the J gene end by 2 bases; junction bases not matched to a gene: 4. The CDR3 region has the DNA TGTGCCAGCAGCCGACTAGCGGGAGTTAACACCGGGGAGCTGTTTTTT. It translates to CASSRLAGVNTGELFF.

As to this clone: Other DNA sequences in the sample encode the same CDR3. The chain links TRBV3-1 (or the pseudogene TRBV3-2) to TRBJ1-1; tentative D call: TRBD1 (5 bases). The germline V and J ends were trimmed by 4 bases and 5 bases, with 8 bases remaining between them. This CDR3 spans 12 amino acids. Germline-derived CDR1 and CDR2 are LGHDT and YNNKEL (reference sequence). In nucleotides, the CDR3 is TGTGCCAGCAGCCGGGAGGGGACTGAAGCTTTCTTT. It translates to CASSREGTEAFF.

The chain links TRBV25-1 to TRBJ2-7; maybe TRBD2 (6 bases). The CDR3 covers 13 residues. Germline V gene data show CDR1 as MGHDK and CDR2 as SYGVNS. Trimming cost V 8 bases and J 0 bases, with 11 bases left between them. The CDR3: CASAGQASYEQYF. In DNA, the CDR3 is TGTGCCAGCGCGGGGCAGGCCTCCTACGAGCAGTACTTC.

This chain connects TRBV7-2 to TRBJ2-1; TRBD2 matches at 10 bases. The V gene's germline CDR1 is SGHTA and CDR2 FQGNSA. This CDR3 comprises 16 residues. V shed 5 bases, J shed 8 bases, and the junction held 12 bases outside the gene matches. The CDR3 nucleotides read TGTGCCAGCAGCCCCTTCCTAGCGGGAGAGAATTATGAGCAGTTCTTC. Residues: CASSPFLAGENYEQFF.

J is TRBJ2-5 and V is TRBV28, with D maybe TRBD2 (6 bases). The CDR3 sequence is 17 residues long. Per germline, CDR1 MDHEN and CDR2 SYDVKM. Trimming pared 5 bases from V and 4 bases from J, leaving 23 bases between. CDR3 nucleotides: TGTGCCAGCAGTACCCAATTTTCGGGGGACCATGTAGAGACCCAGTACTTC. Translated, it gives CASSTQFSGDHVETQYF.

V usage is TRBV7-8 and J usage is TRBJ1-3, with D unresolved. The CDR3 is 15 amino acids. Germline CDR1 is SGHVS and CDR2 is FQNEAQ. V dropped 5 bases and J dropped 3 bases, with 14 bases sitting between them. CDR3 bases: TGTGCCAGCAGCCCTAGTAGAGTAGGTGGAAACACCATATATTTT. It specifies CASSPSRVGGNTIYF. Drawing the rest from reference TRBV7-8 and TRBJ1-3, the complete variable domain is GAGVSQSPRYKVAKRGQDVALRCDPISGHVSLFWYQQALGQGPEFLTYFQNEAQLDKSGLPSDRFFAERPEGSVSTLKIQRTQQEDSAVYLCASSPSRVGGNTIYFGEGSWLTVV.

V is TRBV5-6 and J is TRBJ1-1, with 7 bases lining up with TRBD1. Germline CDR1 reads SGHDT; CDR2 reads YYEEEE. The CDR3 is 15 amino acids. Trimming removed 2 bases from V and 0 bases from J; junction bases left unmatched: 4. CDR3 protein: CASSFSDRLNTEAFF. CDR3 in DNA: TGTGCCAGCAGCTTTTCGGACAGGTTGAACACTGAAGCTTTCTTT. Supplemented by reference TRBV5-6 and TRBJ1-1, the full variable domain reads DAGVTQSPTHLIKTRGQQVTLRCSPKSGHDTVSWYQQALGQGPQFIFQYYEEEERQRGNFPDRFSGHQFPNYSSELNVNALLLGDSALYLCASSFSDRLNTEAFFGQGTRLTVV.

The chain couples TRBV5-4 to TRBJ2-1; a possible D gene is TRBD2 (6 bases). The CDR3 has 15 amino acids. The V end was cut by 3 bases, the J end by 7 bases, with 17 bases between. CDR1 and CDR2 from the germline V gene are SGHNT and YYREEE (reference sequence). This chain's CDR3 is CASSSPGTFPNEQFF. CDR3 coding DNA: TGTGCCAGCAGCTCTCCTGGGACTTTCCCAAATGAGCAGTTCTTC.

This clone was picked up one time. This sequence joins TRBV6-4 and TRBJ1-4, with D possibly matching TRBD1 (6 bases). Germline CDR1 reads MRHNA; CDR2 reads SNTAGT. The CDR3 is 13 amino acids. V was trimmed by 9 bases and J by 6 bases, leaving 14 bases between them. CDR3 sequence: CARARGFDEKLFF. The CDR3, as DNA: TGTGCCAGGGCCAGGGGTTTTGATGAAAAACTGTTTTTT.

V gene TRBV25-1 combines with J gene TRBJ1-4; the match to TRBD1 covers 7 bases. The CDR3 consists of 15 residues. Germline V lookup: CDR1 MGHDK, CDR2 SYGVNS. Trimming removed 3 bases from V and 3 bases from J; junction bases left unmatched: 4. The CDR3: CASSDPGTANEKLFF. DNA of the CDR3: TGTGCCAGCAGTGATCCCGGGACAGCTAATGAAAAACTGTTTTTT.

The chain joins TRBV9 to TRBJ2-7, with 7 bases identical to TRBD1. Germline assignment: CDR1 SGDLS and CDR2 YYNGEE. The V segment lost 3 bases and the J segment 0 bases; nucleotides outside the gene matches: 6. The CDR3 totals 15 residues. As DNA, the CDR3 is TGTGCCAGCAGCGGGGGACAGTCAAGCTCCTACGAGCAGTACTTC. It yields the protein CASSGGQSSSYEQYF.

This clone was seen only once. V and J are TRBV2 and TRBJ2-5; either TRBD1 or TRBD2 may supply D (5 bases each). The V end was cut by 4 bases, the J end by 5 bases, with 11 bases between. The CDR3 runs 13 residues. In germline, CDR1 is SNHLY, CDR2 FYNNEI. The CDR3 nucleotides read TGTGCCAGCAGTGGGGTATGGGGGGAGACCCAGTACTTC. Translating gives CASSGVWGETQYF. The entire variable domain, with the rest obtained from reference TRBV2 and TRBJ2-5, is as follows: EPEVTQTPSHQVTQMGQEVILRCVPISNHLYFYWYRQILGQKVEFLVSFYNNEISEKSEIFDDQFSVERPDGSNFTLKIRSTKLEDSAMYFCASSGVWGETQYFGPGTRLLVL.

The CDR3 region is CASSFQGIRSYEQYF. For the CDR3, the DNA is TGTGCCAGCAGCTTTCAGGGAATTAGGTCCTACGAGCAGTACTTC. The chain combines TRBV13 with TRBJ2-7, with D perhaps TRBD1 (5 bases). V was pared by 3 bases and J by 1 base, with 13 bases between. Per the germline V gene, CDR1 is PRHDT and CDR2 is FYEKMQ (reference sequence). CDR3 size: 15 residues.

This clone was seen a few times. J is TRBJ1-3 and V is TRBV19; D is unresolved. V was cut by 5 bases and J by 2 bases, with 4 bases left in between. Germline CDR1 LNHDA, CDR2 SQIVND (reference sequence). This CDR3 spans 12 amino acids. In nucleotides, the CDR3 is TGTGCCAGTAGTCTGACTGGAAACACCATATATTTT. Its translation: CASSLTGNTIYF.

The V and J genes are TRBV7-9 and TRBJ1-5; D is unresolved. In germline, CDR1 is SEHNR, CDR2 FQNEAQ (reference sequence). V gave up 5 bases and J gave up 3 bases, with 8 bases separating them. CDR3 length: 13 amino acids. CDR3 DNA sequence: TGTGCCAGCAGCCAGGCCCCCAATCAGCCCCAGCATTTT. Its protein is CASSQAPNQPQHF.

The gene calls are TRBV2 and TRBJ1-5; weak D call: TRBD1 (6 bases). The V gene's germline CDR1 is SNHLY and CDR2 FYNNEI. The V end was cut by 5 bases, the J end by 4 bases, with 15 bases between. The CDR3 is 15 residues long. The CDR3 loop is CASSLTGQLNQPQHF. The CDR3 coding sequence is TGTGCCAGCAGTTTAACCGGACAGCTAAATCAGCCCCAGCATTTT.

This chain connects TRBV7-3 to TRBJ1-5, with D perhaps matching TRBD1 (6 bases). This CDR3 contains 17 residues. Germline CDR1 and CDR2: SGHTA and FQGTGA. Trimming stripped 6 bases from V and 2 bases from J, with 20 bases between. CDR3 coding DNA: TGTGCCAGCAGTCCCGGGGACGTGGACAGTCGCAATCAGCCCCAGCATTTT. Amino acids: CASSPGDVDSRNQPQHF.

This clone was recorded a few times. The chain links TRBV6-5 to TRBJ2-7; 7 bases agree with TRBD1. After removal of 6 bases from V and 9 bases from J, the junction contained 5 bases not matched to a gene. Germline V lookup: CDR1 MNHEY, CDR2 SVGAGI. The CDR3 covers 11 residues. As DNA, the CDR3 is TGTGCCAGCAGCTTAGGGGGCTTGCAGTACTTC. This gives the protein CASSLGGLQYF.